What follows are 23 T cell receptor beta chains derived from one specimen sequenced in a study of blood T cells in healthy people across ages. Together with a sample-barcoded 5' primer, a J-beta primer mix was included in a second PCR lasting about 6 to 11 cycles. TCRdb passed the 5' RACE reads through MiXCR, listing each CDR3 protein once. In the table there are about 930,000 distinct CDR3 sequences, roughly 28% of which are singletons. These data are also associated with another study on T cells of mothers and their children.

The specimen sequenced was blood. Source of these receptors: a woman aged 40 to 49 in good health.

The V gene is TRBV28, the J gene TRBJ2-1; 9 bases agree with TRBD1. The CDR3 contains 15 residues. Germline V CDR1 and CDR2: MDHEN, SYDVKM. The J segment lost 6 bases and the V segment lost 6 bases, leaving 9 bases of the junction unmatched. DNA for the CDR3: TGTGCCAGCAGAACGACAGGGGGGTTCTTCAATGAGCAGTTCTTC. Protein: CASRTTGGFFNEQFF.

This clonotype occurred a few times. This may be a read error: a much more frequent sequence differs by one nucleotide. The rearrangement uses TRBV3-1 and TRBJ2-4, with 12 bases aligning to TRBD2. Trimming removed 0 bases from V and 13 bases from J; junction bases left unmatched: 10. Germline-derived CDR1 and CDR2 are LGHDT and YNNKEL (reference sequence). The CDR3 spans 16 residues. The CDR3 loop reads CASSQESRTSGVEQYF. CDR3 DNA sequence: TGTGCCAGCAGCCAAGAAAGTCGGACTAGCGGGGTTGAGCAGTACTTC.

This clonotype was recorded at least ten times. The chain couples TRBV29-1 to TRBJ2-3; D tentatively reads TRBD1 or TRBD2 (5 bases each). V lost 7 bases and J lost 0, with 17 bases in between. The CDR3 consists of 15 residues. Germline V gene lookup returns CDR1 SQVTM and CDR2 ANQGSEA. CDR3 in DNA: TGCAGCGCCGGTAGGGACCTCTTAAGCACAGATACGCAGTATTTT. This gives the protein CSAGRDLLSTDTQYF.

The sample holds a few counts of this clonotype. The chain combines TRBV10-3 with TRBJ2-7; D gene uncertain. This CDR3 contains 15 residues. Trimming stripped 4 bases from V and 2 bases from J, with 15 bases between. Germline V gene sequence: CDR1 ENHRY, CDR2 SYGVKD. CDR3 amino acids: CAISGTADRTYEQYF. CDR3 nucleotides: TGTGCCATCAGTGGTACGGCGGACCGTACCTACGAGCAGTACTTC.

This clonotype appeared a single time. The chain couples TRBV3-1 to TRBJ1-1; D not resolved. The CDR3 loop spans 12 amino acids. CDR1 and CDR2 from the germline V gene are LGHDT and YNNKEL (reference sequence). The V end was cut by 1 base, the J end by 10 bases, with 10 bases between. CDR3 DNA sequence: TGTGCCAGCAGCCAAGGGATCAGACGAGCTTTCTTT. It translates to CASSQGIRRAFF.

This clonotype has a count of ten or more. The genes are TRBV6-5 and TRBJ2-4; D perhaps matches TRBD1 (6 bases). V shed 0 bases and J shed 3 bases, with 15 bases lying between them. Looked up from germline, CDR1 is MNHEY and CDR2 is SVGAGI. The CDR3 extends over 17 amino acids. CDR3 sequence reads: CASSYSRQARGKNIQYF. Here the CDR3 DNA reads TGTGCCAGCAGTTACTCTAGACAGGCCCGCGGCAAAAACATTCAGTACTTC.

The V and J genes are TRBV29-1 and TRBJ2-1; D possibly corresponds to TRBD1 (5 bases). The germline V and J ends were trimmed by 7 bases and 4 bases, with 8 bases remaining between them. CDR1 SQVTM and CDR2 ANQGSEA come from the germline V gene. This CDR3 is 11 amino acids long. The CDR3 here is CSADSYNEQFF. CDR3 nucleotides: TGCAGCGCCGACAGTTACAATGAGCAGTTCTTC.

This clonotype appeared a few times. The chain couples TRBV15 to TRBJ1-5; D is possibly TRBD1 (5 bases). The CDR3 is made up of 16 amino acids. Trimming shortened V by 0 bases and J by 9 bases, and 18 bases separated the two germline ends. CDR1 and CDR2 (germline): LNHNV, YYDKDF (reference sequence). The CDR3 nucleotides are TGTGCCACCAGCAGAGATCATAACGTAGGGACTGGGCCCCAGCATTTT. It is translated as CATSRDHNVGTGPQHF. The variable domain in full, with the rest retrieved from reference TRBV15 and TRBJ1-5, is DAMVIQNPRYQVTQFGKPVTLSCSQTLNHNVMYWYQQKSSQAPKLLFHYYDKDFNNEADTPDNFQSRRPNTSFCFLDIRSPGLGDTAMYLCATSRDHNVGTGPQHFGDGTRLSIL.

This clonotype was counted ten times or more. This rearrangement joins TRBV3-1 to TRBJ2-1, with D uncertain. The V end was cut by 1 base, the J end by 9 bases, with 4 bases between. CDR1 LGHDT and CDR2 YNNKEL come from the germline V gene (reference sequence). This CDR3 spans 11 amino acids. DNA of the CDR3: TGTGCCAGCAGCCAAGTGCGTGAGCAGTTCTTC. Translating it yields CASSQVREQFF.

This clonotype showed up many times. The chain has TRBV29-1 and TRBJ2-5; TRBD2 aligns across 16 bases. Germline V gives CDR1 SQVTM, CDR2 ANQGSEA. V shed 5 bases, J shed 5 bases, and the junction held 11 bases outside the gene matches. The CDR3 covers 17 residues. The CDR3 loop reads CSVHQGLAGGPRETQYF. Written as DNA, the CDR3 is TGCAGCGTTCACCAGGGACTAGCGGGGGGGCCTCGTGAGACCCAGTACTTC.

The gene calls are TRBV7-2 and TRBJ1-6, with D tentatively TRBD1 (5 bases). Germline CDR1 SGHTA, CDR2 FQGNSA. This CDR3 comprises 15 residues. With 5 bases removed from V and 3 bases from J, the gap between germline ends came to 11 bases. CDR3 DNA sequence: TGTGCCAGCAGCGCGGGGGGGGACTATAATTCACCCCTCCACTTT. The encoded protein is CASSAGGDYNSPLHF.

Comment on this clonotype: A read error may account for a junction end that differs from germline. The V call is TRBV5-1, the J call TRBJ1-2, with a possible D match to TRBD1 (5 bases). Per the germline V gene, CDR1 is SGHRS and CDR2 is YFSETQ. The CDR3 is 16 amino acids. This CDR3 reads CASSLIPGLGLYDYTF. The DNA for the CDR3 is TGCGCCAGCAGCTTAATACCAGGGCTTGGGCTCTATGACTACACCTTC.

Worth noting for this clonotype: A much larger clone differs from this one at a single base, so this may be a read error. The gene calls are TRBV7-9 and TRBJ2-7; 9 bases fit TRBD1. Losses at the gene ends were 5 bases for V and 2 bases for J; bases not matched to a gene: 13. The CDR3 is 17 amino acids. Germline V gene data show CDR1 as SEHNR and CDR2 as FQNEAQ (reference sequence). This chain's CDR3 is CASSVEGQGFRPYEQYF. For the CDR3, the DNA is TGTGCCAGCAGCGTAGAGGGACAGGGTTTTAGGCCCTACGAGCAGTACTTC.

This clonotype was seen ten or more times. The CDR3 reads CSARGTGRTSYGYTF. CDR3 nucleotide sequence: TGCAGTGCCCGGGGGACAGGGCGAACTAGCTATGGCTACACCTTC. The chain has TRBV20-1 and TRBJ1-2; 9 bases agree with TRBD1. The V and J ends lost 6 bases and 4 bases, in that order; junction bases with no gene match: 12. In germline, CDR1 is DFQATT, CDR2 SNEGSKA (reference sequence). The CDR3 totals 15 residues.

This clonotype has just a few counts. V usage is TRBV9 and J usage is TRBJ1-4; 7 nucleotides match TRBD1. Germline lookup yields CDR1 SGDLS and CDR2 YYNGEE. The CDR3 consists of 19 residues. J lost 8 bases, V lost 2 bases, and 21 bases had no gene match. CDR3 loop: CASSVLYRGPALSREKLFF. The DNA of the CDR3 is TGTGCCAGCAGCGTTTTATACAGGGGCCCAGCGTTGTCGAGGGAAAAACTGTTTTTT.

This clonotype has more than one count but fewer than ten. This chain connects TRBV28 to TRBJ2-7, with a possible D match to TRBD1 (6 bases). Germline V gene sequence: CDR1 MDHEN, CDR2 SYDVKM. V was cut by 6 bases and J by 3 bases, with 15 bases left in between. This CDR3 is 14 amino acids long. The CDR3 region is CASRQLRGSYEQYF. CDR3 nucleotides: TGTGCCAGCAGGCAACTCAGGGGTAGCTACGAGCAGTACTTC.

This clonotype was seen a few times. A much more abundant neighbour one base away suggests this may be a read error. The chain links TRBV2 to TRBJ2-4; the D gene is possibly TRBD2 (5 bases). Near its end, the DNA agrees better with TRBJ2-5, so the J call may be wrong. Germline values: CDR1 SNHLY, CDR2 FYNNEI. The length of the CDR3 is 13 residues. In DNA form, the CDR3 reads TGTGCCAGCAGGTCGGACGGGGAAAGGACCCAGTACTTC. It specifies CASRSDGERTQYF.

CDR3 bases: TGTGCCAGCAGCGTAGACGGACAGGGGAGGGAAGCTTTCTTT. Translation gives CASSVDGQGREAFF. The rearrangement uses TRBV9 and TRBJ1-1, with 9 positions matching TRBD1. This CDR3 contains 14 residues. CDR1 and CDR2 (germline): SGDLS, YYNGEE. After removal of 0 bases from V and 8 bases from J, the junction contained 5 bases not matched to a gene. The entire variable domain, with the rest obtained from reference TRBV9 and TRBJ1-1, is as follows: DSGVTQTPKHLITATGQRVTLRCSPRSGDLSVYWYQQSLDQGLQFLIQYYNGEERAKGNILERFSAQQFPDLHSELNLSSLELGDSALYFCASSVDGQGREAFFGQGTRLTVV.

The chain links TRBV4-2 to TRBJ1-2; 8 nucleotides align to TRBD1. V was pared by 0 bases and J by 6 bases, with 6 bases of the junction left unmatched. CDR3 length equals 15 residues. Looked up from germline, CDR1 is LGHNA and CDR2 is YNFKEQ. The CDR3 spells CASSQDFGQGDGYTF. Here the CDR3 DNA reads TGTGCCAGCAGCCAAGATTTCGGACAGGGCGATGGCTACACCTTC.

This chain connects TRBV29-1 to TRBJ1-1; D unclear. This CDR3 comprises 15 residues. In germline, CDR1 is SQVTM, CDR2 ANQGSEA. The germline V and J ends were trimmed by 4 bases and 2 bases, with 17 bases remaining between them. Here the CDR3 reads CSVVVPGLSNTEAFF. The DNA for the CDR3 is TGCAGCGTTGTTGTCCCCGGTCTAAGTAACACTGAAGCTTTCTTT.

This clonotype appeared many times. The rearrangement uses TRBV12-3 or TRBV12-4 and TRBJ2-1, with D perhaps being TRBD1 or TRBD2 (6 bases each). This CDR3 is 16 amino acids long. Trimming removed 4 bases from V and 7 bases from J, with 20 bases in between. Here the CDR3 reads CASSSAGFIRGNEQFF. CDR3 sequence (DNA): TGTGCCAGCAGTTCTGCGGGGTTCATTAGGGGGAATGAGCAGTTCTTC.

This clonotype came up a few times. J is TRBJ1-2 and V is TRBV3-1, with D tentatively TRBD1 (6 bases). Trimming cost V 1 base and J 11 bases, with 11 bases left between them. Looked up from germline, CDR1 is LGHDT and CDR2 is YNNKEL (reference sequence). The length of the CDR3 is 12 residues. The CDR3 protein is CASSQVTGRYTF. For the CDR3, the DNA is TGTGCCAGCAGCCAAGTCACAGGGCGGTACACCTTC.

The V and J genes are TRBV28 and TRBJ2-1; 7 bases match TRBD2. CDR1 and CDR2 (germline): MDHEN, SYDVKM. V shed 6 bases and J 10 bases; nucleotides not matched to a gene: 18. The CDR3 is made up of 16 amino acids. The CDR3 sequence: CASSLVLAGVTREQFF. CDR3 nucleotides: TGTGCCAGCAGCTTGGTACTGGCGGGAGTGACAAGGGAGCAGTTCTTC.